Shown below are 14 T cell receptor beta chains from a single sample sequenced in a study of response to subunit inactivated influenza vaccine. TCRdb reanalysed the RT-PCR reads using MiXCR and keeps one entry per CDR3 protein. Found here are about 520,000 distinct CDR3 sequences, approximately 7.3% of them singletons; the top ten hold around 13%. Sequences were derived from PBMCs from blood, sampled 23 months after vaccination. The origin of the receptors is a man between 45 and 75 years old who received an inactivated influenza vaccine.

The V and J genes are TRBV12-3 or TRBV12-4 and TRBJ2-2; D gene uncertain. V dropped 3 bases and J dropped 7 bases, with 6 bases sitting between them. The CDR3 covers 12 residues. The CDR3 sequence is CASSLKGGELFF. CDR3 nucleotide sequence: TGTGCCAGCAGTTTGAAGGGCGGGGAGCTGTTTTTT.

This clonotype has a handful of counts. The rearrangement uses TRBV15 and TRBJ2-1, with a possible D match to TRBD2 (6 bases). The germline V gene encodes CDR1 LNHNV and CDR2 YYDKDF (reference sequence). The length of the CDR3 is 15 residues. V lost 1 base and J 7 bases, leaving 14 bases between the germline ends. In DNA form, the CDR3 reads TGTGCCACCAGCAGAGTGGGGGGAGGAATTAATGAGCAGTTCTTC. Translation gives CATSRVGGGINEQFF.

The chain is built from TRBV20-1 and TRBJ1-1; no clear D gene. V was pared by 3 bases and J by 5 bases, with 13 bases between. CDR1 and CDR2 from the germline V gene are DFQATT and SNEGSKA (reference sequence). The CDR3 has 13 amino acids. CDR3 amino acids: CSASDLLWTEAFF. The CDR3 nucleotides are TGCAGTGCTAGCGACCTTCTTTGGACTGAAGCTTTCTTT.

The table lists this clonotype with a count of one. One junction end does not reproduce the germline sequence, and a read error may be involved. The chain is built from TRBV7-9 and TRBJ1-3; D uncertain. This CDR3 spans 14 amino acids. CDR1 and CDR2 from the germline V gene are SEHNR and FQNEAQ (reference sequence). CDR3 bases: TGTGCCAGCAGCTCCCGATTATTAGGAAAGACCATATATTTT. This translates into CASSSRLLGKTIYF.

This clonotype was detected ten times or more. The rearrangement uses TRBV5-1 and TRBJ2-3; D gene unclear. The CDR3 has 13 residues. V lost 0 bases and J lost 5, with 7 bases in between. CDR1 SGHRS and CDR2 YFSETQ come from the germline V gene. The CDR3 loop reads CASSLAGEDTQYF. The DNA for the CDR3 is TGCGCCAGCAGCTTGGCGGGCGAAGATACGCAGTATTTT.

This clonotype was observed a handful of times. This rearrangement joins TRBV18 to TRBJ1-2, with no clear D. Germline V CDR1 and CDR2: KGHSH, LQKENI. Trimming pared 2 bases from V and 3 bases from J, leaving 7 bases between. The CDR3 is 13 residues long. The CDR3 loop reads CASSPADDYGYTF. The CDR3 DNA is TGTGCCAGCTCACCAGCAGACGACTATGGCTACACCTTC.

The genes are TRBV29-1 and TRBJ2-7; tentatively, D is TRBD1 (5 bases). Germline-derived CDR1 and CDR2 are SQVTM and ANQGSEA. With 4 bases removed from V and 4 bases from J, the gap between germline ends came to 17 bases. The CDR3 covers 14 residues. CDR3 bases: TGCAGCGTTGGAGTTCATTCAGGGAAATACGAGCAGTACTTC. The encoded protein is CSVGVHSGKYEQYF.

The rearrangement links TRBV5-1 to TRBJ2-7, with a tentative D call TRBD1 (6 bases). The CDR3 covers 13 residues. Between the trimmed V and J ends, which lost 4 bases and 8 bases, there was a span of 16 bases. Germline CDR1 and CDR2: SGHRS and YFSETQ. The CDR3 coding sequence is TGCGCCAGCAGCCCGATGACAGGAACCCAGCAGTACTTC. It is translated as CASSPMTGTQQYF.

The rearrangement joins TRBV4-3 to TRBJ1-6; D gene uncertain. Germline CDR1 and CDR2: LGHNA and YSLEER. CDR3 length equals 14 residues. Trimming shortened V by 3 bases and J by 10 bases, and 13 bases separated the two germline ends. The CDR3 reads CASSHASGGSPLHF. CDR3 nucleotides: TGCGCCAGCAGCCACGCGTCCGGAGGGTCACCCCTCCACTTT.

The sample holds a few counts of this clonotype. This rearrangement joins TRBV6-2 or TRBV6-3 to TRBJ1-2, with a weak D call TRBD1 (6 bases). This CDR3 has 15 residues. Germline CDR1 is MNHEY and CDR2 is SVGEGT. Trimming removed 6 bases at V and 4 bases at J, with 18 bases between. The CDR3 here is CASRTGGPLAYGYTF. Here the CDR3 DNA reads TGTGCCAGCAGAACGGGGGGCCCCCTCGCCTATGGCTACACCTTC.

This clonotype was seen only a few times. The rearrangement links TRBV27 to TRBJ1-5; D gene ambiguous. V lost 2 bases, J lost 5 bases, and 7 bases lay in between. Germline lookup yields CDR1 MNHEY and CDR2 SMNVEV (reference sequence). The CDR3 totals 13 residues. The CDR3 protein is CASSLGYDQPQHF. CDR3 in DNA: TGTGCCAGCAGTTTAGGCTACGATCAGCCCCAGCATTTT.

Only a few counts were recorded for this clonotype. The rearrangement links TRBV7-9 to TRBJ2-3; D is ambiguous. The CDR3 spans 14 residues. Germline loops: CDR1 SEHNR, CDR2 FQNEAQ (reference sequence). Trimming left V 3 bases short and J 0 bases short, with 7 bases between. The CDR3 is CASSFVQSTDTQYF. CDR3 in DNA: TGTGCCAGCAGCTTTGTACAGAGCACAGATACGCAGTATTTT.

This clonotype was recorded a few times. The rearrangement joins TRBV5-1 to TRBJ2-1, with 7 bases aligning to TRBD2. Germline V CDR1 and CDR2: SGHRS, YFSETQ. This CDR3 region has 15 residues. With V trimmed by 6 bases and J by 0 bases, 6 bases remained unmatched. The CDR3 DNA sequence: TGCGCCAGCACCAATCGGACTAGCTCCTACAATGAGCAGTTCTTC. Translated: CASTNRTSSYNEQFF.

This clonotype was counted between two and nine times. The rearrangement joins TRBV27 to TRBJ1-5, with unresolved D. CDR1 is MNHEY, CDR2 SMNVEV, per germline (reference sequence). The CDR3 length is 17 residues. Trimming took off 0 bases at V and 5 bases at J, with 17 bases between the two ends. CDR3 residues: CASSLSIVTVGHQPQHF. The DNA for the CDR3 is TGTGCCAGCAGTTTATCGATCGTTACCGTTGGGCATCAGCCCCAGCATTTT.